One sample yielded the 27 T cell receptor beta chains listed below, sequenced in a study of blood T cell repertoires in COVID-19. Assay: immunoSEQ multiplex PCR; the TCRdb copy retains only in-frame clones and omits some. The repertoire includes some 150,000 clones, 85% to 90% of them detected once, and 3.7% sits in the top ten. Sequencing was carried out using peripheral blood. Receptor source: a young man with active or convalescent COVID-19.

V gene TRBV6-5 combines with J gene TRBJ2-2; 7 nucleotides align to TRBD1. CDR3 length equals 15 residues. The V gene's germline CDR1 is MNHEY and CDR2 SVGAGI. J was trimmed by 0 bases and V by 2 bases; bases with no gene match: 0. The CDR3 protein is CASSYGTANTGELFF. The CDR3 coding sequence is TGTGCCAGCAGTTACGGGACAGCGAACACCGGGGAGCTGTTTTTT.

The chain combines TRBV12-5 with TRBJ1-1; perhaps TRBD1 as D (6 bases). V was shortened by 6 bases and J by 6 bases, with 14 bases between the two germline ends. CDR1 is LGHNT and CDR2 is FRNRAP in the germline V gene. The CDR3 covers 13 residues. This CDR3 reads CASGLGGGPEAFF. The CDR3 DNA reads TGTGCTAGTGGCTTAGGCGGGGGCCCTGAAGCTTTCTTT.

The chain has TRBV11-3 and TRBJ2-1; 8 bases align to TRBD1. In germline, CDR1 is SGHNT, CDR2 YENEEA. The junction had 10 bases not matched to a gene; V was cut back by 9 bases and J by 0 bases. The CDR3 totals 16 residues. CDR3 nucleotide sequence: TGTGCCAGTGCCCCCAGGGACAGGAGCTCCTACAATGAGCAGTTCTTC. Residues: CASAPRDRSSYNEQFF.

This clone has a handful of counts. The J gene is TRBJ2-3, the V gene TRBV28, with 7 nucleotides matching TRBD1. The CDR3 is 12 amino acids. After removal of 7 bases from V and 8 bases from J, the junction contained 6 bases not matched to a gene. Germline V CDR1 and CDR2: MDHEN, SYDVKM. The CDR3 region has the DNA TGTGCCAGCAATGAGGGGGCGCTTACGCAGTATTTT. Its protein is CASNEGALTQYF. The full variable domain, its missing parts supplied by reference TRBV28 and TRBJ2-3, is DVKVTQSSRYLVKRTGEKVFLECVQDMDHENMFWYRQDPGLGLRLIYFSYDVKMKEKGDIPEGYSVSREKKERFSLILESASTNQTSMYLCASNEGALTQYFGPGTRLTVL.

Points on this clone: The identical CDR3 is also encoded by other nucleotide sequences in the sample. V gene TRBV7-9 combines with J gene TRBJ2-1, with 10 nucleotides matching TRBD2. The CDR3 extends over 16 amino acids. CDR1 is SEHNR, CDR2 FQNEAQ, per germline (reference sequence). The junction had 9 bases not matched to a gene; V was cut back by 3 bases and J by 7 bases. CDR3 loop: CASSFFRTSGRNEQFF. CDR3 nucleotides: TGTGCCAGCAGCTTTTTTCGGACTAGCGGAAGAAATGAGCAGTTCTTC.

The chain joins TRBV5-1 to TRBJ2-2; 8 bases align to TRBD1. J was trimmed by 3 bases and V by 5 bases; bases with no gene match: 6. This CDR3 spans 15 amino acids. Germline CDR1 and CDR2: SGHRS and YFSETQ. CDR3 protein: CASRSGQEYTGELFF. The DNA of the CDR3 is TGCGCCAGCAGGTCGGGACAGGAGTACACCGGGGAGCTGTTTTTT.

This chain links TRBV4-1 with TRBJ1-3; possibly TRBD1 for D (6 bases). The CDR3 has 19 residues. V gave up 1 base and J gave up 1 base, with 20 bases separating them. Germline V gene sequence: CDR1 MGHRA, CDR2 YSYEKL. DNA for the CDR3: TGCGCCAGCAGCCAAGCTCCCCCGGGGGGGGCCCTATCTGGAAACACCATATATTTT. Translating it yields CASSQAPPGGALSGNTIYF.

This clone occurred once. The V gene is TRBV25-1, the J gene TRBJ1-3; weak D call: TRBD1 (6 bases). The ends were cut back, 3 bases at V and 8 bases at J, with 14 bases in the middle. This CDR3 spans 14 amino acids. Germline V gives CDR1 MGHDK, CDR2 SYGVNS. CDR3 coding DNA: TGTGCCAGCAGTGAGCCGCACAGGGCAGACACCATATATTTT. Encoded protein: CASSEPHRADTIYF.

The rearrangement links TRBV6-5 to TRBJ1-2; tentatively, D is TRBD1 (5 bases). Trimming cost V 2 bases and J 4 bases, with 17 bases left between them. Per germline, CDR1 MNHEY and CDR2 SVGAGI. The CDR3 is 16 amino acids. The DNA of the CDR3 is TGTGCCAGCAGTTACGCGGTGGGACGGCGGGGCTATGGCTACACCTTC. Its protein is CASSYAVGRRGYGYTF.

This chain uses TRBV27 with TRBJ1-1; TRBD1 aligns across 9 bases. Looked up from germline, CDR1 is MNHEY and CDR2 is SMNVEV (reference sequence). The CDR3 is 15 residues long. V lost 2 bases and J lost 1; bases outside the gene matches: 2. The CDR3 coding sequence is TGTGCCAGCAGTTTAACAGGGGGCTCGAACACTGAAGCTTTCTTT. Protein sequence: CASSLTGGSNTEAFF.

The chain has TRBV10-3 and TRBJ2-2; tentative D call: TRBD1 (5 bases). With 2 bases removed from V and 5 bases from J, the gap between germline ends came to 9 bases. CDR3 length equals 14 residues. CDR1 and CDR2 from the germline V gene are ENHRY and SYGVKD. CDR3: CAISEQGKTGELFF. The CDR3, as DNA: TGTGCCATCAGTGAGCAGGGAAAAACCGGGGAGCTGTTTTTT.

V usage is TRBV3-1 (or the pseudogene TRBV3-2) and J usage is TRBJ2-1, with 11 bases that match TRBD2. V shed 1 base, J shed 8 bases, and the junction held 22 bases outside the gene matches. The germline V gene encodes CDR1 LGHDT and CDR2 YNNKEL (reference sequence). The CDR3 is made up of 21 amino acids. The CDR3 is CASSQVFTKGLADVREDEQFF. The DNA of the CDR3 is TGTGCCAGCAGCCAAGTTTTTACGAAGGGACTAGCGGACGTCAGAGAGGATGAGCAGTTCTTC.

The chain links TRBV19 to TRBJ2-7, with 11 bases identical to TRBD2. V dropped 5 bases and J dropped 1; count of bases not matched to a gene: 7. Per the germline V gene, CDR1 is LNHDA and CDR2 is SQIVND (reference sequence). The CDR3 has 16 amino acids. In DNA form, the CDR3 reads TGTGCCAGTAGTCCCGGACTAGCGGGCCCGTCCTACGAGCAGTACTTC. Protein sequence: CASSPGLAGPSYEQYF.

The V gene is TRBV2, the J gene TRBJ2-2; tentatively, D is TRBD1 (6 bases). The CDR3 length is 14 residues. V lost 8 bases to trimming and J lost 0 bases, with 10 bases between them. Germline assignment: CDR1 SNHLY and CDR2 FYNNEI. The CDR3 protein is CASQQGTNTGELFF. CDR3 sequence (DNA): TGTGCCAGCCAGCAGGGGACGAACACCGGGGAGCTGTTTTTT.

The V and J genes are TRBV11-2 and TRBJ1-2; 7 nucleotides agree with TRBD1. Germline CDR1 is SGHAT and CDR2 is FQNNGV. The V gene end was trimmed by 3 bases and the J gene end by 4 bases; junction bases not matched to a gene: 5. The CDR3 is made up of 14 amino acids. The CDR3 here is CASSFTGVSYGYTF. The CDR3 DNA reads as TGTGCCAGCAGCTTTACAGGGGTTTCCTATGGCTACACCTTC. Full variable domain (missing parts from reference TRBV11-2 and TRBJ1-2): EAGVAQSPRYKIIEKRQSVAFWCNPISGHATLYWYQQILGQGPKLLIQFQNNGVVDDSQLPKDRFSAERLKGVDSTLKIQPAKLEDSAVYLCASSFTGVSYGYTFGSGTRLTVV.

This chain connects TRBV2 to TRBJ1-5, with D unresolved. The V gene's germline CDR1 is SNHLY and CDR2 FYNNEI. V was trimmed by 7 bases and J by 0 bases, leaving 10 bases between them. The CDR3 length is 14 residues. CDR3 protein: CASTRDYSNQPQHF. In DNA form, the CDR3 reads TGTGCCAGCACACGGGATTATAGCAATCAGCCCCAGCATTTT.

J is TRBJ2-3 and V is TRBV5-8, with TRBD2 matching 13 bases. J gave up 1 base and V 4 bases, and 6 bases lay outside the gene matches. Germline CDR1 and CDR2: SGHTS and YDEGEE. This CDR3 spans 17 amino acids. CDR3 sequence (DNA): TGTGCCAGCAGCATACGACTAGCGGGGGGCCGCACAGATACGCAGTATTTT. This translates into CASSIRLAGGRTDTQYF. The whole variable domain, filled in from reference TRBV5-8 and TRBJ2-3, reads EAGVTQSPTHLIKTRGQQATLRCSPISGHTSVYWYQQALGLGLQFLLWYDEGEERNRGNFPPRFSGRQFPNYSSELNVNALELEDSALYLCASSIRLAGGRTDTQYFGPGTRLTVL.

This clone was observed once. The V gene is TRBV27, the J gene TRBJ2-6; tentative D call: TRBD1 (5 bases). CDR3 length: 17 residues. The ends were cut back, 3 bases at V and 1 base at J, with 13 bases in the middle. CDR1 is MNHEY, CDR2 SMNVEV, per germline (reference sequence). The CDR3 region has the DNA TGTGCCAGCAGTTTGGAATTCCGACAGTCTGGGGCCAACGTCCTGACTTTC. Protein sequence: CASSLEFRQSGANVLTF.

The gene calls are TRBV24-1 and TRBJ2-7, with TRBD1 as a possible D gene (5 bases). V gave up 7 bases and J gave up 2 bases, with 11 bases separating them. The CDR3 totals 13 residues. In germline, CDR1 is KGHDR, CDR2 SFDVKD. The CDR3 nucleotides read TGTGCCACCAGCGACAGATCGACCTACGAGCAGTACTTC. It is translated as CATSDRSTYEQYF.

The V gene is TRBV5-6, the J gene TRBJ2-1; TRBD2 matches 9 bases. After removal of 1 base from V and 0 bases from J, the junction contained 5 bases not matched to a gene. The CDR3 is made up of 17 amino acids. Looked up from germline, CDR1 is SGHDT and CDR2 is YYEEEE. In DNA form, the CDR3 reads TGTGCCAGCAGCTTGCTAGCGGGGAGAAGCTCCTACAATGAGCAGTTCTTC. It yields the protein CASSLLAGRSSYNEQFF.

The gene calls are TRBV27 and TRBJ2-7; tentative D call: TRBD1 (5 bases). The germline V gene has CDR1 MNHEY and CDR2 SMNVEV (reference sequence). The CDR3 contains 13 residues. Trimming shortened V by 3 bases and J by 1 base, and 7 bases separated the two germline ends. Here the CDR3 reads CASSFQGSYEQYF. The CDR3 DNA is TGTGCCAGCAGTTTTCAGGGATCCTACGAGCAGTACTTC.

The rearrangement links TRBV13 to TRBJ2-3; no definite D call. The CDR3 extends over 12 amino acids. The germline V and J ends were trimmed by 1 base and 10 bases, with 9 bases remaining between them. The germline gives CDR1 PRHDT, CDR2 FYEKMQ (reference sequence). In DNA form, the CDR3 reads TGTGCCAGCAGCTTAGTAGTTCAAGCGCAGTATTTT. It specifies CASSLVVQAQYF.

The chain couples TRBV6-5 to TRBJ2-5, with D possibly being TRBD2 (6 bases). CDR1 MNHEY and CDR2 SVGAGI come from the germline V gene. This CDR3 is 13 amino acids long. V was shortened by 4 bases and J by 5 bases, with 11 bases between the two germline ends. The CDR3 spells CASSSRRAETQYF. In DNA, the CDR3 is TGTGCCAGCAGTTCAAGGAGGGCGGAGACCCAGTACTTC.

The V and J genes are TRBV19 and TRBJ1-2, with a weak D call TRBD1 (6 bases). The CDR3 runs 15 residues. The V gene lost 8 bases and the J gene lost 8 bases, with 24 bases spanning the gap. Germline loops: CDR1 LNHDA, CDR2 SQIVND (reference sequence). This chain's CDR3 is CASLDLGGGTNGYTF. DNA for the CDR3: TGTGCCAGTCTCGATTTGGGCGGGGGCACCAACGGCTACACCTTC.

The rearrangement links TRBV5-5 to TRBJ1-1; 8 bases are a match to TRBD1. V lost 4 bases, J lost 2 bases, and 4 bases stayed unmatched. This CDR3 has 14 residues. From germline, CDR1 is SGHKS and CDR2 YYEKEE (reference sequence). CDR3 loop: CASSVGQGNTEAFF. CDR3 DNA sequence: TGTGCCAGCAGCGTCGGACAGGGAAACACTGAAGCTTTCTTT.

The sample holds many counts of this clone. The rearrangement uses TRBV13 and TRBJ1-1, with TRBD1 identical over 7 bases. Per the germline V gene, CDR1 is PRHDT and CDR2 is FYEKMQ (reference sequence). The CDR3 spans 21 residues. J lost 3 bases, V lost 4 bases, and 26 bases had no gene match. DNA for the CDR3: TGTGCCAGCAGCTCGGTAACAGGGCCTATCCAATCCTCCAGGGGGTACACTGAAGCTTTCTTT. Its protein product is CASSSVTGPIQSSRGYTEAFF.

The chain employs TRBV25-1 and TRBJ1-1; 12 positions agree with TRBD1. V was pared by 0 bases and J by 2 bases, with 1 base of the junction left unmatched. Germline values: CDR1 MGHDK, CDR2 SYGVNS. The CDR3 runs 16 residues. The CDR3 coding sequence is TGTGCCAGCAGTGAATATGGGACAGGGGGCAACACTGAAGCTTTCTTT. It codes for CASSEYGTGGNTEAFF.